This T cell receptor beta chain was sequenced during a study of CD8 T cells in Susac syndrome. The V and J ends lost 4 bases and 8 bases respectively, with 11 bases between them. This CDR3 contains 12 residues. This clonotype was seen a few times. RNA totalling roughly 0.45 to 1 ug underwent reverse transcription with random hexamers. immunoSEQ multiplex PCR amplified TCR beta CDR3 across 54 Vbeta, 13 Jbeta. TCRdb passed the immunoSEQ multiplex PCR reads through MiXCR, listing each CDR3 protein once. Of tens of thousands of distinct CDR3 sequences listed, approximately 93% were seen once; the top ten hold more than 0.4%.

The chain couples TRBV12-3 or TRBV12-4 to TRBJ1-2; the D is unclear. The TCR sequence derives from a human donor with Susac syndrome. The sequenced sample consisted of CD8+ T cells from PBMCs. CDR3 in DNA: TGTGCCAGCAGTTCCTCATCGCAGGGCTACACCTTC. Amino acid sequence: CASSSSSQGYTF.